This T cell receptor (beta chain) derives from a study of T cells in Graves' hyperthyroidism and ophthalmopathy. Overall study results and limits: In the analysis, a 13 V-J model separated ophthalmopathy from stable hyperthyroidism. Most clonotypes that expanded in the thyroid above 0.001 also showed up in blood.

In its sample, this clonotype was seen many times. Antigen unknown. This CDR3 spans 14 amino acids. Trimming pared 0 bases from V and 4 bases from J, leaving 10 bases between. The germline V gene has CDR1 LGHDT and CDR2 YNNKEL (reference sequence). It was considered stable Graves' hyperthyroidism when ophthalmopathy did not progress within 18 months. Every diagnosis used clinical symptoms, serum thyroxine and TRAb, thyroid ultrasound and orbital computed tomography. Amplified TCR beta CDR3 regions came from RNA transcripts. HTBI primers were used for first-round RT-PCR of the TCR CDR3. One entry per CDR3 protein, called by TCRdb with MiXCR from the multiplex PCR reads. The table includes hundreds of thousands of distinct CDR3 sequences, 25% detected once.

J is TRBJ2-7 and V is TRBV3-1; TRBD1 or TRBD2 may be the D gene (5 bases each). The receptor was derived from a man in his forties or fifties with Graves' hyperthyroidism. Sequenced: blood. The CDR3: CASSQDWGGYEQYF. DNA of the CDR3: TGTGCCAGCAGCCAAGATTGGGGCGGGTACGAGCAGTACTTC.